This T cell receptor (beta chain) appears in the sequencing data of a study of PD-1 blockade in mismatch repair-deficient tumors. Clones were sequenced by immunoSEQ multiplex PCR, and TCRdb holds only the in-frame ones, with some missing. In the table there are 50,000 to 75,000 clones, 70% to 90% of which are singletons. V was trimmed by 4 bases and J by 3 bases, leaving 8 bases between them. Germline CDR1 SGHRS, CDR2 YFSETQ. The CDR3 runs to 12 residues. PCR or immunohistochemistry showed mismatch repair deficiency in every enrolled patient. The TCR-sequenced patients were three responders to pembrolizumab.

This receptor was identified in an adult with mismatch repair-deficient cancer. This sequence joins TRBV5-1 and TRBJ2-7; D not resolved. The sample consisted of peripheral blood, taken 52 weeks after starting pembrolizumab. CDR3 nucleotide sequence: TGCGCCAGCAGCACCGACTTCTACGAGCAGTACTTC. Translated: CASSTDFYEQYF.